The TCR beta chain described here comes from a study of blood T cells in healthy people across ages. CDR3 length: 15 residues. Germline CDR1 is MNHNS and CDR2 is SASEGT. V dropped 2 bases and J dropped 0 bases, with 9 bases sitting between them. Together with a sample-barcoded 5' primer, a J-beta primer mix was included in a second PCR lasting about 6 to 11 cycles. TCRdb re-called the 5' RACE reads with MiXCR, one entry per CDR3 protein. This sample has 700,000 to 950,000 distinct CDR3 sequences, with roughly two fifths found just once. The sample holds a few counts of this clonotype. What it binds is unknown. A read error is possible here, since a much larger clone lies one base away. General study points: It was the long-lived donors that had more naive CD4+ cells and higher diversity than aged donors. Shifts in expanded clonotypes may have been confounded by donor CMV status, which was unknown.

V is TRBV6-1 and J is TRBJ2-3; D unresolved. This clonotype was obtained from an older woman in good health. Sequences were obtained from blood. The CDR3 DNA is TGTGCCAGCAGTGAATATGTTTCTAGCACAGATACGCAGTATTTT. Translating it yields CASSEYVSSTDTQYF.